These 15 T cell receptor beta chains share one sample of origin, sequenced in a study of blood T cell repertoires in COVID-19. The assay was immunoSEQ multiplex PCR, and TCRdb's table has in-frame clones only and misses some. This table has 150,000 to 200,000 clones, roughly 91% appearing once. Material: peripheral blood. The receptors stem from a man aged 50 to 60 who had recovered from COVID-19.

CDR3 protein: CASSLASTGNTEAFF. The CDR3 DNA follows: TGCGCCAGCAGCTTGGCCTCGACAGGGAACACTGAAGCTTTCTTT. This sequence joins TRBV5-1 and TRBJ1-1, with D perhaps matching TRBD1 (6 bases). This CDR3 is 15 amino acids long. Germline V gives CDR1 SGHRS, CDR2 YFSETQ. The V end lost 0 bases, the J end lost 1 base, and 10 bases lay between the germline ends.

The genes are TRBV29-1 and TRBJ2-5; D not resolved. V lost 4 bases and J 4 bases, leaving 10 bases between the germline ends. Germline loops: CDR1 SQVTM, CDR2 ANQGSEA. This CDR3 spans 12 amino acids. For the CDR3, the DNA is TGCAGCGTTGTCAAGTCCGGAGAGACCCAGTACTTC. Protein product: CSVVKSGETQYF. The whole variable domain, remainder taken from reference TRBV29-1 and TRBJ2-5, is SAVISQKPSRDICQRGTSLTIQCQVDSQVTMMFWYRQQPGQSLTLIATANQGSEATYESGFVIDKFPISRPNLTFSTLTVSNMSPEDSSIYLCSVVKSGETQYFGPGTRLLVL.

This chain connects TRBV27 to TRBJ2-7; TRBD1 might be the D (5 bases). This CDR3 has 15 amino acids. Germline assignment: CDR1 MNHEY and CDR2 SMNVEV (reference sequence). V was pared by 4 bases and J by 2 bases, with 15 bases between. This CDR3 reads CASSSLRQTTYEQYF. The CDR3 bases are TGTGCCAGCAGTTCACTCAGACAGACAACCTACGAGCAGTACTTC.

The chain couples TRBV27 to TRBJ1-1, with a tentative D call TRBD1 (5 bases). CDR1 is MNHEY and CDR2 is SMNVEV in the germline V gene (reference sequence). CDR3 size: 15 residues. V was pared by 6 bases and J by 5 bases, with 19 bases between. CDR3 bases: TGTGCCAGCAGCTTTCTGGGGGGTGGGGCAACTGAAGCTTTCTTT. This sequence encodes CASSFLGGGATEAFF.

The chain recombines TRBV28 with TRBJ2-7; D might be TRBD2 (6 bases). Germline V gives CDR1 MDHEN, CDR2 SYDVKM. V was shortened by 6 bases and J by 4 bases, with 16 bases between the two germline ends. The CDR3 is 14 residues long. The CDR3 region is CASREGSLVYEQYF. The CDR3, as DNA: TGTGCCAGCAGGGAGGGTAGCCTAGTGTACGAGCAGTACTTC.

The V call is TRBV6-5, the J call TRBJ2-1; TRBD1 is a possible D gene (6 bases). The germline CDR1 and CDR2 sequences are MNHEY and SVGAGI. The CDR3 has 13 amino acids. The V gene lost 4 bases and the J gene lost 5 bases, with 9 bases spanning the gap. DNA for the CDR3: TGTGCCAGCAGTTCCGGGACAAACAATGAGCAGTTCTTC. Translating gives CASSSGTNNEQFF.

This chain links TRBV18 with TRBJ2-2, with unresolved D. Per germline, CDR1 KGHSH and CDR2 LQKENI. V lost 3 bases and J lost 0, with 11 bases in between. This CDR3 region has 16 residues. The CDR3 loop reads CASSPYLLANTGELFF. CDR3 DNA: TGTGCCAGCTCACCTTATCTGTTAGCGAACACCGGGGAGCTGTTTTTT.

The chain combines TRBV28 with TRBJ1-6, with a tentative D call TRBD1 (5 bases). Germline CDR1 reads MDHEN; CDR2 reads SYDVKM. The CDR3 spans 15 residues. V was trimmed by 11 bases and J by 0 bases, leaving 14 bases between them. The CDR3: CAAGKGRSYNSPLHF. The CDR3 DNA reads TGTGCCGCAGGGAAGGGGCGCTCCTATAATTCACCCCTCCACTTT.

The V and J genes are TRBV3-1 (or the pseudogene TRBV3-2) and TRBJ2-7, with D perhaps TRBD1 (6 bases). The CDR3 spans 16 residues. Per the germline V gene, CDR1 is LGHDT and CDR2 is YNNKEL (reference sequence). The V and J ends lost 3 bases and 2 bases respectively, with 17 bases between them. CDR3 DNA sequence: TGTGCCAGCAGCCAGCTGGGGGCAGACGTTCCCTACGAGCAGTACTTC. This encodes CASSQLGADVPYEQYF.

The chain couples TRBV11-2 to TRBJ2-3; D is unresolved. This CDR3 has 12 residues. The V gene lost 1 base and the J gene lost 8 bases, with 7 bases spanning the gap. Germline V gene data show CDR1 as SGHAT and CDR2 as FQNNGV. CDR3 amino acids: CASSLARGTQYF. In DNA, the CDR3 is TGTGCCAGCAGCTTAGCACGAGGTACGCAGTATTTT.

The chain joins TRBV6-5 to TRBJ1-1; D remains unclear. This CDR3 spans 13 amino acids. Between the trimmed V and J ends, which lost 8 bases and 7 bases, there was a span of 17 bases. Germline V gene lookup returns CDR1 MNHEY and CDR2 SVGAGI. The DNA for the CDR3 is TGTGCCAGCCGGCGTGCTGGGCGCCGTGAAGCTTTCTTT. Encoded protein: CASRRAGRREAFF.

CDR3 protein: CASSNGQAATNEKLFF. The CDR3 DNA sequence: TGTGCCAGCAGTAACGGACAGGCCGCAACTAATGAAAAACTGTTTTTT. V and J are TRBV6-2 or TRBV6-3 and TRBJ1-4; 7 bases line up with TRBD1. J lost 0 bases, V lost 5 bases, and 6 bases had no gene match. The CDR3 is made up of 16 amino acids. CDR1 MNHEY and CDR2 SVGEGT come from the germline V gene.

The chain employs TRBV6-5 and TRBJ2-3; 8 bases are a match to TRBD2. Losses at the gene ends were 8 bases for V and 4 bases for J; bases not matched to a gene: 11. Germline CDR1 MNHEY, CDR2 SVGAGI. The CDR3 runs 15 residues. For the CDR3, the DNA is TGTGCCAGCGGGAAAGCGGGAGTAGGCGCAGATACGCAGTATTTT. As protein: CASGKAGVGADTQYF.

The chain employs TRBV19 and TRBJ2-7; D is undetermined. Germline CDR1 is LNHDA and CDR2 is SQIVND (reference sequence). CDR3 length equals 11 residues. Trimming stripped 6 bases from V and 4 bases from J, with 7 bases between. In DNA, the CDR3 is TGTGCCAGTAGAAACAAATACGAGCAGTACTTC. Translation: CASRNKYEQYF.

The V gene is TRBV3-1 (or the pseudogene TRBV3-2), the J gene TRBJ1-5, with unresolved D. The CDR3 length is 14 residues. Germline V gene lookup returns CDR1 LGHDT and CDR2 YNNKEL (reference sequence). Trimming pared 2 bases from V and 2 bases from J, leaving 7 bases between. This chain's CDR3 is CASSQNQGNQPQHF. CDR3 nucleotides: TGTGCCAGCAGCCAAAATCAGGGCAATCAGCCCCAGCATTTT.